The clone carrying this TCR beta chain showed up just a few times. These data belong to a study of Graves' ophthalmopathy and Graves' hyperthyroidism. Germline values: CDR1 MDHEN, CDR2 SYDVKM. V lost 5 bases and J lost 3; bases outside the gene matches: 8. The CDR3 loop spans 16 amino acids. RNA served as the template for amplifying TCR beta CDR3 regions. RT-PCR was first run with HTBI primers, then multiplex PCR in a second round. TCRdb reanalysed the multiplex PCR reads using MiXCR and keeps one entry per CDR3 protein. This table has about 400,000 distinct CDR3 sequences, approximately 15% appearing once.

The sample was peripheral blood. This TCR was sampled from a young woman with stable Graves' hyperthyroidism. The chain is built from TRBV28 and TRBJ1-5; 9 positions agree with TRBD1. The CDR3 reads CASSPWTGVDNQPQHF. The CDR3 bases are TGTGCCAGCAGTCCGTGGACAGGGGTTGACAATCAGCCCCAGCATTTT.